This T cell receptor (beta chain) was recorded in a study of blood T cells in healthy people across ages. Findings of the study overall: What prevented conclusive comparison of naive and antigen-experienced cells was that PBMCs were unsorted. Higher diversity, along with more naive CD4+ cells, distinguished long-lived donors from aged donors.

A second PCR, run for roughly 7 to 11 cycles, used a sample-barcoded 5' primer plus a J-beta primer mix. TCRdb analysed the 5' RACE reads with MiXCR anew, one entry per CDR3 protein. The table has about 830,000 distinct CDR3 sequences, over 45% seen once. The CDR3 runs to 13 residues. CDR1 and CDR2 (germline): ENHRY, SYGVKD. With 3 bases removed from V and 5 bases from J, the gap between germline ends came to 8 bases. Concerning this clonotype itself: The antigen remains undetermined.

This chain uses TRBV10-3 with TRBJ1-5; a possible D gene is TRBD1 (5 bases). This TCR derives from a man aged 30 to 45 in good health. The sample was blood. The chain's CDR3 is CAISDREHQPQHF. The CDR3 bases are TGTGCCATCAGTGACAGGGAACATCAGCCCCAGCATTTT.